These 19 T cell receptor beta chains came from one sample sequenced in a study of neurological immune-mediated disorders. MiXCR was run by TCRdb on the 5' RACE reads, yielding one entry per CDR3 protein. The repertoire holds about 50,000 distinct CDR3 sequences, with about 1.8% as singletons. The sequenced material came from PBMCs. These receptors all come from a woman aged 40 to 55 with multiple sclerosis.

This clonotype has at least ten counts. The genes are TRBV5-1 and TRBJ1-6; TRBD1 matches 10 bases. Germline loops: CDR1 SGHRS, CDR2 YFSETQ. Trimming removed 6 bases from V and 7 bases from J; junction bases left unmatched: 4. The CDR3 is made up of 14 amino acids. CDR3 in amino acids: CASTLGQGNSPLHF. CDR3 DNA sequence: TGCGCCAGCACCCTGGGACAGGGGAATTCACCCCTCCACTTT. Drawing the rest from reference TRBV5-1 and TRBJ1-6, the complete variable domain is KAGVTQTPRYLIKTRGQQVTLSCSPISGHRSVSWYQQTPGQGLQFLFEYFSETQRNKGNFPGRFSGRQFSNSRSEMNVSTLELGDSALYLCASTLGQGNSPLHFGNGTRLTVT.

The sample holds many counts of this clonotype. This rearrangement joins TRBV4-1 to TRBJ2-1; tentative D call: TRBD1 (5 bases). Trimming took off 9 bases at V and 4 bases at J, with 10 bases between the two ends. The germline gives CDR1 MGHRA, CDR2 YSYEKL. The CDR3 is made up of 12 amino acids. The CDR3 DNA follows: TGCGCCAGTCGTAGGGGATACAATGAGCAGTTCTTC. This translates into CASRRGYNEQFF.

This clonotype was counted many times. The CDR3: CAISEYPLNEQFF. CDR3 nucleotide sequence: TGTGCCATCAGTGAGTACCCGCTCAATGAGCAGTTCTTC. This chain uses TRBV10-3 with TRBJ2-1; D ambiguous. The CDR3 covers 13 residues. CDR1 ENHRY and CDR2 SYGVKD come from the germline V gene. Trimming cost V 1 base and J 6 bases, with 7 bases left between them.

This clonotype was seen repeatedly, ten times or more. V is TRBV20-1 and J is TRBJ1-2; TRBD1 is a possible D gene (6 bases). CDR1 is DFQATT, CDR2 SNEGSKA, per germline (reference sequence). V was trimmed by 6 bases and J by 8 bases, leaving 25 bases between them. The CDR3 length is 15 residues. CDR3 coding DNA: TGCAGTGCCCCCAAGGGGGTGGTAACTTGGGGGGGCTACACCTTC. This encodes CSAPKGVVTWGGYTF.

This clonotype has at least ten counts. This chain uses TRBV2 with TRBJ2-3; D gene uncertain. With 4 bases removed from V and 2 bases from J, the gap between germline ends came to 7 bases. The length of the CDR3 is 13 residues. Per the germline V gene, CDR1 is SNHLY and CDR2 is FYNNEI. This CDR3 is CASSADNTDTQYF. As DNA, the CDR3 is TGTGCCAGCAGTGCTGATAACACAGATACGCAGTATTTT. The complete variable domain, with remaining parts taken from reference TRBV2 and TRBJ2-3, reads EPEVTQTPSHQVTQMGQEVILRCVPISNHLYFYWYRQILGQKVEFLVSFYNNEISEKSEIFDDQFSVERPDGSNFTLKIRSTKLEDSAMYFCASSADNTDTQYFGPGTRLTVL.

This clonotype has at least ten counts. The chain has TRBV29-1 and TRBJ1-5; D is possibly TRBD1 (5 bases). The V end was cut by 5 bases, the J end by 0 bases, with 11 bases between. The CDR3 sequence is 14 residues long. CDR1 and CDR2 (germline): SQVTM, ANQGSEA. The CDR3 protein is CSVRDGYSNQPQHF. The DNA of the CDR3 is TGCAGCGTTAGGGACGGTTATAGCAATCAGCCCCAGCATTTT.

The table lists this clonotype with many counts. The chain employs TRBV7-2 and TRBJ1-3; tentative D call: TRBD1 (6 bases). This CDR3 is 16 amino acids long. V was trimmed by 5 bases and J by 3 bases, leaving 17 bases between them. CDR1 is SGHTA, CDR2 FQGNSA, per germline. As DNA, the CDR3 is TGTGCCAGCAGCCCAAGGGGGGGGTTGTTTGGAAACACCATATATTTT. It yields the protein CASSPRGGLFGNTIYF.

In its sample, this clonotype was seen many times. The chain combines TRBV7-3 with TRBJ2-5; tentative D call: TRBD1 (6 bases). Trimming pared 5 bases from V and 2 bases from J, leaving 12 bases between. This CDR3 is 14 amino acids long. CDR1 is SGHTA and CDR2 is FQGTGA in the germline V gene. CDR3 in DNA: TGTGCCAGCAGCCCCACAGGGTTACAAGAGACCCAGTACTTC. Translated: CASSPTGLQETQYF. Supplemented by reference TRBV7-3 and TRBJ2-5, the full variable domain reads GAGVSQTPSNKVTEKGKYVELRCDPISGHTALYWYRQSLGQGPEFLIYFQGTGAADDSGLPNDRFFAVRPEGSVSTLKIQRTERGDSAVYLCASSPTGLQETQYFGPGTRLLVL.

By share, this clonotype ranks as medium-sized. V is TRBV20-1 and J is TRBJ2-2; possibly TRBD1 for D (6 bases). The germline V and J ends were trimmed by 2 bases and 5 bases, with 9 bases remaining between them. This CDR3 contains 13 residues. The germline gives CDR1 DFQATT, CDR2 SNEGSKA (reference sequence). CDR3 loop: CSARTGTTGELFF. The CDR3, as DNA: TGCAGTGCTAGAACGGGGACAACCGGGGAGCTGTTTTTT.

This clonotype came up many times. The genes are TRBV5-1 and TRBJ2-2; D is undetermined. The V end was cut by 1 base, the J end by 0 bases, with 4 bases between. The CDR3 contains 14 residues. CDR1 and CDR2 (germline): SGHRS, YFSETQ. CDR3: CASSLPPNTGELFF. In DNA form, the CDR3 reads TGCGCCAGCAGCTTGCCACCGAACACCGGGGAGCTGTTTTTT. Variable domain in full (rest from reference TRBV5-1 and TRBJ2-2): KAGVTQTPRYLIKTRGQQVTLSCSPISGHRSVSWYQQTPGQGLQFLFEYFSETQRNKGNFPGRFSGRQFSNSRSEMNVSTLELGDSALYLCASSLPPNTGELFFGEGSRLTVL.

Many counts were recorded for this clonotype. This sequence joins TRBV28 and TRBJ2-7; a weak D match, TRBD1 (6 bases). Looked up from germline, CDR1 is MDHEN and CDR2 is SYDVKM. Trimming left V 6 bases short and J 6 bases short, with 21 bases between. The CDR3 consists of 15 residues. The CDR3 reads CASSSWTARFGEQYF. CDR3 DNA: TGTGCCAGCAGCTCCTGGACAGCCCGATTTGGCGAGCAGTACTTC. The full variable domain, with the rest looked up from reference TRBV28 and TRBJ2-7, is DVKVTQSSRYLVKRTGEKVFLECVQDMDHENMFWYRQDPGLGLRLIYFSYDVKMKEKGDIPEGYSVSREKKERFSLILESASTNQTSMYLCASSSWTARFGEQYFGPGTRLTVT.

This clonotype was recorded many times. The genes are TRBV7-6 and TRBJ2-1, with a weak D call TRBD1 (5 bases). CDR1 and CDR2 (germline): SGHVS, FNYEAQ. The CDR3 extends over 15 amino acids. V was shortened by 0 bases and J by 9 bases, with 15 bases between the two germline ends. This chain's CDR3 is CASSLAGESGSEQFF. In DNA, the CDR3 is TGTGCCAGCAGCTTAGCAGGGGAATCTGGAAGTGAGCAGTTCTTC.

This clonotype showed up many times. The J gene is TRBJ1-1, the V gene TRBV2; D may be TRBD1 (5 bases). CDR3 length equals 14 residues. From germline, CDR1 is SNHLY and CDR2 FYNNEI. V was clipped by 5 bases and J by 4 bases, with 14 bases between them. CDR3 sequence (DNA): TGTGCCAGCAGTCGGGACCGCGGCCGCACTGAAGCTTTCTTT. Protein sequence: CASSRDRGRTEAFF.

This clonotype has ten or more counts. The chain employs TRBV6-1 and TRBJ2-2; TRBD1 agrees at 9 bases. The V and J ends lost 7 bases and 1 base, in that order; junction bases with no gene match: 7. CDR3 length: 16 residues. Germline V gives CDR1 MNHNS, CDR2 SASEGT. CDR3 sequence: CASKWGGQGNTGELFF. As DNA, the CDR3 is TGTGCCAGCAAGTGGGGGGGACAGGGGAACACCGGGGAGCTGTTTTTT.

This clonotype was seen ten or more times. The V call is TRBV20-1, the J call TRBJ1-1, with D perhaps TRBD1 (5 bases). The ends were cut back, 5 bases at V and 4 bases at J, with 17 bases in the middle. In germline, CDR1 is DFQATT, CDR2 SNEGSKA (reference sequence). CDR3 length equals 14 residues. CDR3 DNA sequence: TGCAGTGCTGCCCAGGACGGGGGACGCACTGAAGCTTTCTTT. Protein: CSAAQDGGRTEAFF.

At least ten counts were recorded for this clonotype. The V call is TRBV7-2, the J call TRBJ1-2; D is possibly TRBD1 (6 bases). Germline V gene sequence: CDR1 SGHTA, CDR2 FQGNSA. The CDR3 extends over 12 amino acids. With 4 bases removed from V and 5 bases from J, the gap between germline ends came to 8 bases. The CDR3 nucleotides are TGTGCCAGCAGCTCAGGACAGTATGGCTACACCTTC. Translated, it gives CASSSGQYGYTF.

This clonotype showed up many times. The chain uses TRBV5-6 and TRBJ2-2, with D perhaps matching TRBD1 or TRBD2 (6 bases each). This CDR3 has 13 amino acids. In germline, CDR1 is SGHDT, CDR2 YYEEEE. The V end was cut by 4 bases, the J end by 6 bases, with 10 bases between. The CDR3: CASSLRGPGELFF. The CDR3 coding sequence is TGTGCCAGCAGCCTCCGGGGGCCCGGGGAGCTGTTTTTT.

This clonotype was found many times. The chain joins TRBV10-3 to TRBJ1-1, with D possibly matching TRBD1 (5 bases). CDR1 ENHRY and CDR2 SYGVKD come from the germline V gene. CDR3 length equals 12 residues. V was shortened by 4 bases and J by 6 bases, with 9 bases between the two germline ends. The DNA for the CDR3 is TGTGCCATCAGTGCGGGGCAGTCTGAAGCTTTCTTT. This gives the protein CAISAGQSEAFF.

The table lists this clonotype with many counts. The gene calls are TRBV12-3 or TRBV12-4 and TRBJ2-1, with TRBD2 matching 7 bases. The CDR3 contains 15 residues. V dropped 4 bases and J dropped 3; count of bases not matched to a gene: 6. CDR3 region: CASSSSGNVYNEQFF. The CDR3 region has the DNA TGTGCCAGCAGTTCTAGCGGAAACGTCTACAATGAGCAGTTCTTC.